What follows describes a single T cell receptor (beta chain). This entry is derived from a study of blood T cell repertoires in COVID-19. Study details: The United States, Italy and Spain provided the acute and convalescent COVID-19 samples. T cells, B-cell-depleted T cells, or PBMCs provided the cDNA or gDNA that served as material.

The repertoire was sequenced with immunoSEQ multiplex PCR; TCRdb's copy has only in-frame clones and lacks some. The sample includes more than 70,000 clones, 80% to 90% seen only once; the top ten take 4% to 5.5%. This CDR3 spans 15 amino acids. Germline V lookup: CDR1 SGHDN, CDR2 FVKESK. Trimming took off 0 bases at V and 5 bases at J, with 10 bases between the two ends. The chain is built from TRBV14 and TRBJ1-4, with a weak D call TRBD1 (6 bases). The sequenced sample consisted of peripheral blood. This TCR was sampled from a woman aged 80 or older with active or convalescent COVID-19. The CDR3 sequence: CASSQDRQENEKLFF. CDR3 coding DNA: TGTGCCAGCAGCCAAGATCGACAGGAGAATGAAAAACTGTTTTTT.